A selection of T cell receptor beta chains follows, all from one sample in a study of regulatory T cells in long-lasting Graves disease. TCRdb reprocessed the multiplex PCR reads via MiXCR and lists one record per CDR3 protein. The sample consists of about 450,000 distinct CDR3 sequences, about 25% of them appearing once. The sample in question was peripheral blood mononuclear cells (PBMCs), obtained when the disease was refractory, from a patient treated with antithyroid drugs. The origin of the receptors is a female donor with Graves disease. CDR3s include the opening cysteine and the closing phenylalanine or tryptophan. Each record gives: J gene, V gene, CDR3 protein.

TRBJ1-5	TRBV12-3/TRBV12-4	CASSLAGTGRQPQHF
TRBJ1-3	TRBV19	CASSTGVSSGNTIYF
TRBJ2-2	TRBV11-3	CASSQGWANTGELFF
TRBJ2-2	TRBV2	CASRGGRELFF
TRBJ1-5	TRBV28	CASGVPYSNQPQHF
TRBJ2-2	TRBV7-3	CASSLIGPGELFF
TRBJ1-6	TRBV27	CASHGGLGTGAFSPLHF
TRBJ1-2	TRBV10-3	CAIRADRSRDGYTF
TRBJ2-5	TRBV20-1	CSASRGAYETQYF
TRBJ1-5	TRBV27	CASRARNQPQHF
TRBJ2-7	TRBV20-1	CSARSAPAYEQYF
TRBJ1-2	TRBV2	CASSLSTTIAYGYTF
TRBJ2-3	TRBV20-1	CSATDTSGSTDTQYF
TRBJ2-7	TRBV20-1	CSATGLAGKNLFYEQYF
TRBJ2-7	TRBV7-3	CASTRTSGDALTYEQYF
TRBJ1-2	TRBV20-1	CSARARDWGTNYGYTF
TRBJ1-1	TRBV19	CASSTFAYFEAFF
TRBJ2-5	TRBV6-2/TRBV6-3	CASSTRQGIGQETQYF
TRBJ1-1	TRBV13	CASSLGLGEAFF
TRBJ1-2	TRBV12-3/TRBV12-4	CASSLSRGIYGYTF
TRBJ1-2	TRBV28	CASSLSGAAYGYTF
TRBJ2-2	TRBV5-1	CASSLASAIGELFF
TRBJ1-1	TRBV11-2	CASSLRFEEAFF
TRBJ1-1	TRBV28	CASSPPGRSEAFF
TRBJ2-7	TRBV30	CAWGSYEQYF
TRBJ1-2	TRBV19	CASSTQTATGRNYGYTF
TRBJ2-5	TRBV9	CASSTRAGGPETQYF
TRBJ2-7	TRBV10-3	CAISREGVGGEQYF
TRBJ2-7	TRBV6-2/TRBV6-3	CASILAGGGAYEQYF
TRBJ1-4	TRBV6-1	CASSRVAREKLFF